The 8 T cell receptor beta chains below were found in one sample sequenced in a study of naive and memory T cell subsets. An equimolar mix of two oligonucleotides served as the beta constant-region primer for TRBC1 and TRBC2. One entry per CDR3 protein, called by TCRdb with MiXCR from the UMI-ligation and nested PCR reads. The sample records roughly 31,000 distinct CDR3 sequences, about 10% being singletons. Sequenced input: effector memory CD4+ T cells from blood. Subset of the sample: effector memory, CD45RA- CD27-. These receptors came from a human donor in good health.

This clonotype was recorded at least ten times. The J gene is TRBJ2-3, the V gene TRBV13; TRBD2 agrees at 7 bases. Germline CDR1 reads PRHDT; CDR2 reads FYEKMQ (reference sequence). This CDR3 comprises 15 residues. V trimming: 4 bases; J trimming: 4 bases; junction bases outside the gene matches: 8. CDR3 nucleotide sequence: TGTGCCAGCAGCTCGTCTAGCGGCGGCCCAGATACGCAGTATTTT. Protein product: CASSSSSGGPDTQYF.

This clonotype showed up just a few times. The V gene is TRBV20-1, the J gene TRBJ2-7, with D perhaps TRBD2 (6 bases). Germline CDR1 is DFQATT and CDR2 is SNEGSKA (reference sequence). The CDR3 has 14 amino acids. Trimming took off 5 bases at V and 2 bases at J, with 16 bases between the two ends. The CDR3 loop is CSAGRLEPPYEQYF. CDR3 coding DNA: TGCAGTGCTGGAAGACTAGAACCGCCCTACGAGCAGTACTTC.

The table lists this clonotype with a few counts. The chain employs TRBV11-2 and TRBJ1-1, with D unclear. There are 16 residues in the CDR3. V was clipped by 1 base and J by 8 bases, with 20 bases between them. Germline lookup yields CDR1 SGHAT and CDR2 FQNNGV. The CDR3 DNA sequence: TGTGCCAGCAGCTTAGGTGGTGCGGCAGGTAGATACGAAGCTTTCTTT. Translating gives CASSLGGAAGRYEAFF.

The chain has TRBV7-2 and TRBJ2-5; 10 nucleotides agree with TRBD2. This CDR3 has 15 amino acids. CDR1 is SGHTA and CDR2 is FQGNSA in the germline V gene. Germline trimming cut 4 bases from V and 2 bases from J; bases unmatched to any gene: 4. The CDR3 loop is CASSSLAGLQETQYF. The CDR3 region has the DNA TGTGCCAGCAGCTCACTAGCGGGATTACAAGAGACCCAGTACTTC.

The chain links TRBV2 to TRBJ2-3; D is perhaps TRBD2 (6 bases). This CDR3 region has 15 residues. Trimming took off 5 bases at V and 2 bases at J, with 14 bases between the two ends. The V gene's germline CDR1 is SNHLY and CDR2 FYNNEI. This CDR3 reads CASSRDGGFTDTQYF. CDR3 DNA sequence: TGTGCCAGCAGTCGAGACGGGGGATTCACAGATACGCAGTATTTT.

In this sample, this clonotype turned up many times. J is TRBJ2-3 and V is TRBV27; 8 bases are a match to TRBD2. The CDR3 loop spans 16 amino acids. The V gene end was trimmed by 5 bases and the J gene end by 0 bases; junction bases not matched to a gene: 7. Germline CDR1 is MNHEY and CDR2 is SMNVEV (reference sequence). For the CDR3, the DNA is TGTGCCAGCAGTAAACCCCGGGGGGGTAGCACAGATACGCAGTATTTT. It encodes CASSKPRGGSTDTQYF.

This clonotype was counted between two and nine times. The chain carries TRBV3-2 and TRBJ2-7; TRBD1, the table's D call, lacks a check against the DNA. TRBV3-2 is a documented pseudogene. The CDR3 length is 14 residues. This CDR3 is CASSHRDRESEQYF. The CDR3 DNA sequence: TGTGCCAGCAGCCACCGGGACAGGGAATCCGAGCAGTACTTC.

V usage is TRBV18 and J usage is TRBJ1-1, with 7 bases lining up with TRBD1. V gave up 3 bases and J gave up 6 bases; unmatched junction bases: 16. This CDR3 comprises 17 residues. CDR1 and CDR2 from the germline V gene are KGHSH and LQKENI. As DNA, the CDR3 is TGTGCCAGCTCACCGTTCTATCCGGGACAGCAAAACGCTGAAGCTTTCTTT. As protein: CASSPFYPGQQNAEAFF.